The present T cell receptor beta chain was sequenced within a study of blood T cell repertoires in COVID-19. Study-wide context: The study drew acute and convalescent COVID-19 samples from the United States, Italy and Spain. T cells, B-cell-depleted T cells, or PBMCs provided the cDNA or gDNA that served as material.

In the original processing: Amplification with reference gene primers provided the estimates of nucleated cell counts. The repertoire was sequenced with immunoSEQ multiplex PCR; TCRdb's copy has only in-frame clones and lacks some. V, J and clone size were drawn from that table, and D and trimming were deduced from the DNA. Of approximately 220,000 clones in the sample, roughly 84% are singletons; the top ten hold 27%. The sample holds a few counts of this clone. This clonotype originated in a man aged 35 to 55 with acute or convalescent COVID-19. Sample: peripheral blood.

CDR3 nucleotide sequence: TGTGCCAGCTCTCCCGGGAGTAGCAATCAGCCCCAGCATTTT. Translating gives CASSPGSSNQPQHF. V gene TRBV18 combines with J gene TRBJ1-5; D call uncertain. Germline lookup yields CDR1 KGHSH and CDR2 LQKENI. With 6 bases removed from V and 0 bases from J, the gap between germline ends came to 9 bases. This CDR3 region has 14 residues.